This is a list of T cell receptor beta chains from one sample in a study of shared clonotypes between healthy human individuals. Clones were read by immunoSEQ multiplex PCR, and TCRdb kept only the in-frame ones, dropping some. The sample has about 2 million clones, approximately 95% seen once. Specimen: naive CD4+ T cells sorted from blood. These receptor sequences come from a man aged 18 to 29 in good health. Each CDR3 is given with its conserved first and last residue. Fields, in order: clone size, V gene, D gene, J gene, CDR3 DNA, CDR3 protein. D genes are given only for firm matches. Clone sizes are given selectively: once, few, many, or a class where the clone is expanded.

.	TRBV18	.	TRBJ1-3	TGTGCCAGCTCACCCCTCGACAGGAGCGTTGGAAACACCATATATTTT	CASSPLDRSVGNTIYF
.	TRBV7-2	TRBD1	TRBJ2-1	TGTGCCAGCAGCTTAGTTCCAGGGGGGCAGTTCTTC	CASSLVPGGQFF
.	TRBV6-5	.	TRBJ1-2	TGTGCCAGCAGAAACGGGGGTTCTGGCTATGGCTACACCTTC	CASRNGGSGYGYTF
.	TRBV6-1	TRBD1	TRBJ1-2	TGTGCCAGCAGTGAATTGACAGGGAACTATGGCTACACCTTC	CASSELTGNYGYTF
once	TRBV9	.	TRBJ1-1	TGTGCCAGCAGCGTAGTAGGGGGAAAGAACACTGAAGCTTTCTTT	CASSVVGGKNTEAFF
.	TRBV23-1	.	TRBJ1-5	TGCGCCAGCAGACCCCTGAGCAATCAGCCCCAGCATTTT	CASRPLSNQPQHF
.	TRBV15	TRBD1	TRBJ2-7	TGTGCCACCAGCAGAGGTGGGACAGGGGACCACGAGCAGTACTTC	CATSRGGTGDHEQYF
.	TRBV5-5	.	TRBJ1-3	TGTGCCAGCAGCTTCCAGGGGCCGAGCTCTGGGAACACCATATATTTT	CASSFQGPSSGNTIYF
.	TRBV5-4	.	TRBJ2-1	TGTGCCAGCAGCCTTTTGGTCGGATCGTTGGGCTACAATGAGCAGTTCTTC	CASSLLVGSLGYNEQFF
.	TRBV28	.	TRBJ1-1	TGTGCCAGCAGTTTCCGGGGACCGGGGACCACTGAAGCTTTCTTT	CASSFRGPGTTEAFF
.	TRBV12-5	.	TRBJ2-3	TGTGCTAGTGGTTTCGGCTTCACAGATACGCAGTATTTT	CASGFGFTDTQYF
.	TRBV7-9	TRBD2	TRBJ2-3	TGTGCCAGCAGCTTAGGATCTAGCGGGGGCACAGATACGCAGTATTTT	CASSLGSSGGTDTQYF
.	TRBV30	.	TRBJ2-2	TGTGCCTATGGGGCCCAGGGCGGCACCGGGGAGCTGTTTTTT	CAYGAQGGTGELFF
.	TRBV25-1	TRBD1	TRBJ2-2	TGTGCCAGCAGGGACAGGGGCACCGGGGAGCTGTTTTTT	CASRDRGTGELFF
once	TRBV6-1	TRBD1	TRBJ1-2	TGTGCCAGCAGTCCACAGGGGACCTATGGCTACACCTTC	CASSPQGTYGYTF
.	TRBV5-1	TRBD1	TRBJ2-1	TGCGCCAGCAGAGAGACGGACAGGGGCAATGAGCAGTTCTTC	CASRETDRGNEQFF
.	TRBV11-2	TRBD1	TRBJ2-5	TGTGCCAGCAGCTTCACAGGGGGGAAGTACCAAGAGACCCAGTACTTC	CASSFTGGKYQETQYF
.	TRBV18	TRBD2	TRBJ2-5	TGTGCCAGCTCACAGCGGGAAGGAGAGACCCAGTACTTC	CASSQREGETQYF
.	TRBV30	TRBD2	TRBJ2-1	TGTGCCTGGAGCGGACTAGCGGGGATCTACAATGAGCAGTTCTTC	CAWSGLAGIYNEQFF
.	TRBV18	TRBD1	TRBJ2-1	TGTGCCAGCTCACCACGGACAGGGTACAATGAGCAGTTCTTC	CASSPRTGYNEQFF
.	TRBV12-5	.	TRBJ2-2	TGTGCTAGTGCTTTTGGGGGTCCCGGGGAGCTGTTTTTT	CASAFGGPGELFF
once	TRBV28	.	TRBJ2-7	TGTGCCAGCAGTTTAAGGGCTCGGGGCAGACAGCAGTACTTC	CASSLRARGRQQYF
.	TRBV11-2	TRBD1	TRBJ1-5	TGTGCCAGCAGCCCCCAGGGGGATAGTCAGCCCCAGCATTTT	CASSPQGDSQPQHF
.	TRBV7-3	TRBD1	TRBJ1-3	TGTGCCAGCAGCTCGACAGGGTCTGGAAACACCATATATTTT	CASSSTGSGNTIYF
.	TRBV30	.	TRBJ1-2	TGTGCCTGGAGTCTTGATCTCTGGGCCAACTATGGCTACACCTTC	CAWSLDLWANYGYTF
.	TRBV6-5	.	TRBJ1-1	TGTGCCAGCAGTCGAGGGGGCACTGAAGCTTTCTTT	CASSRGGTEAFF
.	TRBV7-2	TRBD1	TRBJ2-5	TGTGCCAGCAGTTTAGACAGGGCCGTAGAGACCCAGTACTTC	CASSLDRAVETQYF
once	TRBV7-2	TRBD1	TRBJ2-3	TGTGCCAGCAGCTTAGGTGGGACAGGGACTTGGTATTTT	CASSLGGTGTWYF
.	TRBV7-2	.	TRBJ1-2	TGTGCCAGCAGCCCCCGTGCGATTTTATATGGCTACACCTTC	CASSPRAILYGYTF
.	TRBV5-1	.	TRBJ2-7	TGCGCCAGCAGCTACAGAACAGCGGCAGGAGGCCACGAGCAGTACTTC	CASSYRTAAGGHEQYF
.	TRBV7-6	.	TRBJ2-7	TGTGCCAGCAGCAACGGACCAGCGTACGAGCAGTACTTC	CASSNGPAYEQYF
.	TRBV10-3	TRBD1	TRBJ1-2	TGTGCCATCAGTGGTGGGACAGGCCAGAATGGCTACACCTTC	CAISGGTGQNGYTF
.	TRBV30	.	TRBJ2-7	TGTGCCTGGAGCGACAGCTCCTACGAGCAGTACTTC	CAWSDSSYEQYF
.	TRBV13	.	TRBJ2-3	TGTGCCAGCAGCCCCCTCTTACGCTTCGCTAGCACAGATACGCAGTATTTT	CASSPLLRFASTDTQYF
.	TRBV7-7	.	TRBJ2-3	TGTGCTAGCAGCGGAGGGAGCACAGATACGCAGTATTTT	CASSGGSTDTQYF
.	TRBV5-4	TRBD1	TRBJ2-7	TGTGCCAGCAGAAGACAGGGAGAATCCTACGAGCAGTACTTC	CASRRQGESYEQYF
.	TRBV19	TRBD2	TRBJ2-2	TGTGCCACACGGGTGAGCGGGAGCGCCGGGGAGCTGTTTTTT	CATRVSGSAGELFF
.	TRBV7-9	.	TRBJ2-1	TGTGCCAGCAGCCCCAGAGAGCATCCCGTGCATGAGCAGTTCTTC	CASSPREHPVHEQFF
once	TRBV4-1	.	TRBJ1-2	TGCGCCAGCAGCCAATTGGAGGGCCGCTATGGCTACACCTTC	CASSQLEGRYGYTF
.	TRBV5-4	TRBD2	TRBJ2-5	TGTGCCAGCAGCTTCGGGGGGAGAGGTCAAGAGACCCAGTACTTC	CASSFGGRGQETQYF
.	TRBV5-1	.	TRBJ2-3	TGCGCCAGCAGCTCTGTCACTAGCACAGATACGCAGTATTTT	CASSSVTSTDTQYF
once	TRBV9	TRBD2	TRBJ2-1	TGTGCCAGCAGCTCCCGACTAGCGGGAGTGGAGAATGAGCAGTTCTTC	CASSSRLAGVENEQFF
few	TRBV6-5	TRBD1	TRBJ2-7	TGTGCCAGCAGTTACGACTGGGACAGGGGCGAGCAGTACTTC	CASSYDWDRGEQYF
.	TRBV2	.	TRBJ2-1	TGTGCCAGCAGTGACCCGAGCAGGTCCAATGAGCAGTTCTTC	CASSDPSRSNEQFF
many	TRBV11-2	.	TRBJ2-7	TGTGCCAGCAGCTTACCGACAGGGTCGGGGGCCTACGAGCAGTACTTC	CASSLPTGSGAYEQYF
.	TRBV7-2	.	TRBJ2-1	TGTGCCAGCAGCTTAGCGCCGGGACCCAATGTGGGATCCCAGTTCTTC	CASSLAPGPNVGSQFF
.	TRBV6-5	TRBD1	TRBJ1-4	TGTGCCAGCACCCGGACAGGGTTAGAAAAACTGTTTTTT	CASTRTGLEKLFF